The sequence of this TCR beta chain was determined in a study of T cell changes during pregnancy in multiple sclerosis. The germline V gene has CDR1 SGHDT and CDR2 YYEEEE. The CDR3 length is 16 residues. Trimming removed 4 bases from V and 3 bases from J, with 19 bases in between. Measured with immunoSEQ multiplex PCR; TCRdb has only the in-frame clones, and not every one. The sample carries under 150,000 clones, roughly 95% recorded once. The chain couples TRBV5-6 to TRBJ1-2; tentatively, D is TRBD1 (6 bases). The sample consisted of peripheral blood, taken after pregnancy. This sequence was found in a female donor with multiple sclerosis, enrolled in a pregnancy study. CDR3 nucleotides: TGTGCCAGCAGCCCGGATGGCGGCAGGGGACACTATGGCTACACCTTC. Translating gives CASSPDGGRGHYGYTF.